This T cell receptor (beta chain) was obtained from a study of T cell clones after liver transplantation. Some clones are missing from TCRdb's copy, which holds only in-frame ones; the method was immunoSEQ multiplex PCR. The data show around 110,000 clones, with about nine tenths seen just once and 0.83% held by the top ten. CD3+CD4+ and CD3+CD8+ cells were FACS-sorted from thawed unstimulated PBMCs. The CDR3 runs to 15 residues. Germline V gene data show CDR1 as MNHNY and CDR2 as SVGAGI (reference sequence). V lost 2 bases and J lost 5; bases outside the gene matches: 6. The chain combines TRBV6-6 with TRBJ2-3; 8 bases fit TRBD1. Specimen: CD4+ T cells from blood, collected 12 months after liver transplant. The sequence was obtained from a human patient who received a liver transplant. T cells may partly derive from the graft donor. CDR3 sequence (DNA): TGTGCCAGCAGTTACGCGACAGGGGACGGAGATACGCAGTATTTT. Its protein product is CASSYATGDGDTQYF.